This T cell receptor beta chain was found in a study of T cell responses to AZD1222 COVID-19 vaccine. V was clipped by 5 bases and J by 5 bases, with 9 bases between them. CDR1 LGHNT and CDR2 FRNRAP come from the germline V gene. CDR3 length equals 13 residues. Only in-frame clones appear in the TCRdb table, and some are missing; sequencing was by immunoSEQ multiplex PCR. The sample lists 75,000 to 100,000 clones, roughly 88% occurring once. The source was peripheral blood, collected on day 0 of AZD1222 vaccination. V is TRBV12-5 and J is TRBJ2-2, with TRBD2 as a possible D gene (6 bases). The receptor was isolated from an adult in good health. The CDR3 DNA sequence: TGTGCTAGTGGTCCGGAGGGGACCGGGGAGCTGTTTTTT. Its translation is CASGPEGTGELFF.